Described below is a single TCR beta chain sequence and its context. This clonotype was observed many times. Its target antigen remains unknown. Base qualities are not recorded, but no much larger clone differs from it by a single base. From a lookup of the germline V gene, CDR1 and CDR2 are SGHTA and FQGTGA. Spanning cysteine to phenylalanine, the CDR3 consists of 15 amino acids. The only DNA kept is the CDR3, 45 bases in frame from the first base. Relative to germline, V is 5 bases shorter and J is 4 bases shorter, with 17 bases between their ends. These data originate in a study of T cell repertoires in cytomegalovirus infection (dated by TCRdb to the late 2010s). In the study overall: Because public TCR beta signatures pointed to carriage of CMV infection together with the matching HLA type, the HLA type of each donor mattered for the analysis.

The full study reports these points: Cumulative frequency of public TCR beta family members discriminated carriers of CMV infection plus the relevant HLA type in this cohort and an independent approximately 370-donor cohort. The ex vivo response was dominated by HLA-C-restricted CMV-specific TCR beta clonotypes, and the single most frequent clonotype in two of eight donors was supplied by these HLA-C-restricted clonotypes.

Sequenced on an Illumina HiSeq 1500. TCRdb reworked the public reads: Q25 trimming with fastp, MiXCR clone assembly, productive beta chains retained. Each CDR3 protein gets just one entry, which takes the most common genes and DNA from the rows behind it. The table for this sample lists 450,000 to 600,000 distinct CDR3 sequences; over 9% of them were counted only once. Of the sample, roughly a tenth is held by the ten largest clones. The sample taken for sequencing was PBMCs. The sequence came from a human donor in good health (CMV status not recorded). Some clones in this sample may be carry-over from other donors' samples. This sequence uses TRBV7-3 and TRBJ1-2, and the D gene may be TRBD1, 6 bases matching. The DNA is TGTGCCAGCAGCCCTGGACAAGGGGGGATCTATGGCTACACCTTC. Its protein product is CASSPGQGGIYGYTF. The CDR3, completed at both ends by the reference TRBV7-3 and TRBJ1-2 genes, gives the full variable domain GAGVSQTPSNKVTEKGKYVELRCDPISGHTALYWYRQSLGQGPEFLIYFQGTGAADDSGLPNDRFFAVRPEGSVSTLKIQRTERGDSAVYLCASSPGQGGIYGYTFGSGTRLTVV.